A single sample is the source of the 14 T cell receptor beta chains below, sequenced in a study of blood T cell repertoires in COVID-19. Assay: immunoSEQ multiplex PCR; the TCRdb copy retains only in-frame clones and omits some. The table includes tens of thousands of clones, around 80% detected once. Material: peripheral blood. The receptors derive from a woman aged 45-59 years with acute or convalescent COVID-19.

This chain uses TRBV10-3 with TRBJ1-1; D is undetermined. The CDR3 sequence is 13 residues long. Germline lookup yields CDR1 ENHRY and CDR2 SYGVKD. The V end lost 4 bases, the J end lost 0 bases, and 6 bases lay between the germline ends. CDR3 DNA: TGTGCCATCAGTGCGGGGATGAACACTGAAGCTTTCTTT. Its translation is CAISAGMNTEAFF.

This chain connects TRBV19 to TRBJ2-3, with 10 bases that match TRBD1. Germline assignment: CDR1 LNHDA and CDR2 SQIVND (reference sequence). This CDR3 contains 20 residues. Losses at the gene ends were 9 bases for V and 0 bases for J; bases not matched to a gene: 21. The CDR3 region is CASRDRGIVSGTSSTDTQYF. The CDR3 coding sequence is TGTGCCAGCCGGGACAGGGGTATAGTCTCGGGTACTTCTAGCACAGATACGCAGTATTTT.

This chain joins TRBV7-2 and TRBJ1-2, with 8 nucleotides matching TRBD1. The V and J ends lost 1 base and 7 bases, in that order; junction bases with no gene match: 5. The CDR3 extends over 14 amino acids. Germline-derived CDR1 and CDR2 are SGHTA and FQGNSA. CDR3 DNA sequence: TGTGCCAGCAGCTTAGACCGGACAGGGCCTGGCTACACCTTC. Encoded protein: CASSLDRTGPGYTF.

The V gene is TRBV9, the J gene TRBJ1-3, with D possibly matching TRBD1 (6 bases). V dropped 4 bases and J dropped 3 bases, with 14 bases sitting between them. CDR3 size: 15 residues. Germline lookup yields CDR1 SGDLS and CDR2 YYNGEE. CDR3 sequence (DNA): TGTGCCAGCAGCCAGGGGTTGATCGGTGGAAACACCATATATTTT. Amino acid sequence: CASSQGLIGGNTIYF.

About this clone itself: Other DNA sequences within the sample encode an identical CDR3. The chain couples TRBV7-9 to TRBJ1-5, with a possible D match to TRBD1 (6 bases). CDR1 and CDR2 from the germline V gene are SEHNR and FQNEAQ (reference sequence). V shed 1 base and J shed 2 bases, with 9 bases lying between them. The CDR3 has 15 residues. The chain's CDR3 is CASSLGQVGNQPQHF. In DNA, the CDR3 is TGTGCCAGCAGCTTAGGACAGGTGGGCAATCAGCCCCAGCATTTT.

The chain combines TRBV7-9 with TRBJ2-1; D remains unclear. Per the germline V gene, CDR1 is SEHNR and CDR2 is FQNEAQ (reference sequence). The CDR3 spans 13 residues. Deletions cut 1 base from V and 7 bases from J, with 8 bases between. The CDR3 region is CASSLGSGNEQFF. The CDR3 DNA reads TGTGCCAGCAGCTTAGGTTCGGGTAATGAGCAGTTCTTC.

CDR3 coding DNA: TGTGCCACCAGCAGAGTAGGGGAGGCCGGGATGAACACCGGGGAGCTGTTTTTT. Amino acid sequence: CATSRVGEAGMNTGELFF. V gene TRBV15 combines with J gene TRBJ2-2; tentative D call: TRBD2 (6 bases). CDR3 length: 18 residues. Trimming took 1 base from V and 1 from J, leaving 16 bases between them. The germline CDR1 and CDR2 sequences are LNHNV and YYDKDF (reference sequence).

V gene TRBV9 combines with J gene TRBJ2-1; D is possibly TRBD1 (5 bases). The CDR3 has 15 amino acids. The V and J ends lost 3 bases and 4 bases respectively, with 14 bases between them. Germline-derived CDR1 and CDR2 are SGDLS and YYNGEE. The CDR3 DNA reads as TGTGCCAGCAGCGCTCCTCCAGGGCAATACAATGAGCAGTTCTTC. It yields the protein CASSAPPGQYNEQFF.

The rearrangement links TRBV25-1 to TRBJ1-4; the match to TRBD1 covers 9 bases. The CDR3 is made up of 15 amino acids. The germline V gene has CDR1 MGHDK and CDR2 SYGVNS. V dropped 3 bases and J dropped 4; count of bases not matched to a gene: 3. The CDR3, as DNA: TGTGCCAGCAGTGACTGGACAGGGGATAATGAAAAACTGTTTTTT. Amino acid sequence: CASSDWTGDNEKLFF.

The rearrangement links TRBV9 to TRBJ2-7; possibly TRBD2 for D (5 bases). There are 14 residues in the CDR3. Germline V gene sequence: CDR1 SGDLS, CDR2 YYNGEE. V lost 4 bases to trimming and J lost 2 bases, with 13 bases between them. DNA of the CDR3: TGTGCCAGCAGCCCAAGGACTGATACCTACGAGCAGTACTTC. Translated: CASSPRTDTYEQYF.

V usage is TRBV5-6 and J usage is TRBJ1-3; D perhaps matches TRBD1 (5 bases). Trimming removed 0 bases at V and 4 bases at J, with 14 bases between. Looked up from germline, CDR1 is SGHDT and CDR2 is YYEEEE. The CDR3 covers 16 residues. The chain's CDR3 is CASSLAGGGTGNTIYF. CDR3 nucleotide sequence: TGTGCCAGCAGCTTGGCTGGGGGGGGTACCGGAAACACCATATATTTT. Looking up the rest from reference TRBV5-6 and TRBJ1-3 gives the full variable domain: DAGVTQSPTHLIKTRGQQVTLRCSPKSGHDTVSWYQQALGQGPQFIFQYYEEEERQRGNFPDRFSGHQFPNYSSELNVNALLLGDSALYLCASSLAGGGTGNTIYFGEGSWLTVV.

V usage is TRBV7-8 and J usage is TRBJ2-7; maybe TRBD2 (6 bases). Germline V lookup: CDR1 SGHVS, CDR2 FQNEAQ. The germline V and J ends were trimmed by 1 base and 1 base, with 11 bases remaining between them. The CDR3 contains 15 residues. CDR3 sequence: CASSLGGSGSYEQYF. CDR3 DNA: TGTGCCAGCAGCTTAGGGGGTAGCGGATCCTACGAGCAGTACTTC.

This chain joins TRBV24-1 and TRBJ2-1; 8 positions match TRBD1. V gave up 4 bases and J gave up 5 bases; unmatched junction bases: 3. CDR3 length: 14 residues. Looked up from germline, CDR1 is KGHDR and CDR2 is SFDVKD. CDR3 in DNA: TGTGCCACCAGTGACAGGGGGCGAAACAATGAGCAGTTCTTC. Translation gives CATSDRGRNNEQFF.

V usage is TRBV9 and J usage is TRBJ1-2, with 7 bases matching TRBD1. V lost 0 bases and J lost 6; bases outside the gene matches: 2. Germline V lookup: CDR1 SGDLS, CDR2 YYNGEE. The CDR3 loop spans 13 amino acids. CDR3 in DNA: TGTGCCAGCAGCGTAGTTACAGGGGATGGCTACACCTTC. Translating gives CASSVVTGDGYTF.